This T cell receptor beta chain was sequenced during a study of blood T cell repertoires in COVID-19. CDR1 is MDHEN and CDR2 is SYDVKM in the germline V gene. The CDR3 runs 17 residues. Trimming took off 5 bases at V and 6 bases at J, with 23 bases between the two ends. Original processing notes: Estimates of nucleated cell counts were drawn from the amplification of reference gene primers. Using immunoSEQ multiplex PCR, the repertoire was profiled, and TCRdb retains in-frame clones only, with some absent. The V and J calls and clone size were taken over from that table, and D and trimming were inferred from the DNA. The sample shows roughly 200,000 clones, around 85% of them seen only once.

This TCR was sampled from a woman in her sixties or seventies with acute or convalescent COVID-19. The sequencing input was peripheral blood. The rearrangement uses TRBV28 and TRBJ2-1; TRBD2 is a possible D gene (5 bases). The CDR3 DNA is TGTGCCAGCAGTCCCCTGGGCATCGAGGGTTTCTCCAATGAGCAGTTCTTC. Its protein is CASSPLGIEGFSNEQFF.